Listed below are T cell receptor beta chains from one sample, sequenced in a study of OX40 agonist ivuxolimab in advanced cancers. TCRdb's table, derived via immunoSEQ multiplex PCR, lists solely in-frame clones and lacks some. Here the sample spans under 90,000 clones, around 83% being singletons. The material sequenced was CD4+ or CD8+ T cells sorted from blood, taken in a trial of the OX40 agonist ivuxolimab. The receptors shown here come from an adult with an advanced solid tumor such as melanoma, head and neck, liver or kidney cancer. Both conserved end residues are part of each CDR3. A D gene is named only where the DNA matches it firmly.

CDR3aa: CASSQDPGTSGSDTQYF; v_gene: TRBV4-2; j_gene: TRBJ2-3; d_gene: TRBD2
CDR3aa: CSVRRGNYEQYF; v_gene: TRBV29-1; j_gene: TRBJ2-7; d_gene: -
CDR3aa: CASSPASGQGNTIYF; v_gene: TRBV9; j_gene: TRBJ1-3; d_gene: -
CDR3aa: CASSPLGGRNEQFF; v_gene: TRBV28; j_gene: TRBJ2-1; d_gene: TRBD2
CDR3aa: CASSGRRRMNTEAFF; v_gene: TRBV19; j_gene: TRBJ1-1; d_gene: -
CDR3aa: CASSSGDRGDQPQHF; v_gene: TRBV5-1; j_gene: TRBJ1-5; d_gene: TRBD1
CDR3aa: CASSLRGMGTTDTQYF; v_gene: TRBV5-4; j_gene: TRBJ2-3; d_gene: -
CDR3aa: CASSVWGDAKAPQHF; v_gene: TRBV2; j_gene: TRBJ1-5; d_gene: -
CDR3aa: CASSSAIGPRANYGYTF; v_gene: TRBV5-6; j_gene: TRBJ1-2; d_gene: -
CDR3aa: CASSVGASAQSGTQYF; v_gene: TRBV9; j_gene: TRBJ2-5; d_gene: -
CDR3aa: CASHPGPPSYEQYF; v_gene: TRBV18; j_gene: TRBJ2-7; d_gene: -
CDR3aa: CASRKGTGAYNEQFF; v_gene: TRBV6-5; j_gene: TRBJ2-1; d_gene: TRBD1
CDR3aa: CASTRGGALGEKLFF; v_gene: TRBV28; j_gene: TRBJ1-4; d_gene: -
CDR3aa: CASSYSGTGGFGYTF; v_gene: TRBV6-5; j_gene: TRBJ1-2; d_gene: TRBD1
CDR3aa: CASSKNEKLFF; v_gene: TRBV27; j_gene: TRBJ1-4; d_gene: -
CDR3aa: CASSLGLGSGELFF; v_gene: TRBV5-6; j_gene: TRBJ2-2; d_gene: -
CDR3aa: CASQEPSTDTQYF; v_gene: TRBV6-6; j_gene: TRBJ2-3; d_gene: -
CDR3aa: CASSNQGAGANVLTF; v_gene: TRBV6-1; j_gene: TRBJ2-6; d_gene: -
CDR3aa: CASSLRDRVNEQYF; v_gene: TRBV7-3; j_gene: TRBJ2-7; d_gene: TRBD1
CDR3aa: CAGSDRLAFF; v_gene: TRBV2; j_gene: TRBJ1-1; d_gene: TRBD1
CDR3aa: CSVEEQGTDTQYF; v_gene: TRBV29-1; j_gene: TRBJ2-3; d_gene: -
CDR3aa: CASSLAGFNEKLFF; v_gene: TRBV5-1; j_gene: TRBJ1-4; d_gene: -
CDR3aa: CASTLAGGDYEQYF; v_gene: TRBV10-2; j_gene: TRBJ2-7; d_gene: TRBD2
CDR3aa: CASSRTRAATNTEAFF; v_gene: TRBV25-1; j_gene: TRBJ1-1; d_gene: -
CDR3aa: CASSRLRRVGEQYF; v_gene: TRBV11-1; j_gene: TRBJ2-7; d_gene: -
CDR3aa: CASSDSWTSGSDEQFF; v_gene: TRBV25-1; j_gene: TRBJ2-1; d_gene: TRBD2
CDR3aa: CASSPGNTEAFF; v_gene: TRBV6-5; j_gene: TRBJ1-1; d_gene: -
CDR3aa: CASSTWPGLAGGLGKNNEQFF; v_gene: TRBV7-6; j_gene: TRBJ2-1; d_gene: TRBD2
CDR3aa: CATSRPGTIYEQYF; v_gene: TRBV15; j_gene: TRBJ2-7; d_gene: TRBD2
CDR3aa: CASSLNRDPGRAGANVLTF; v_gene: TRBV27; j_gene: TRBJ2-6; d_gene: -
CDR3aa: CASSGRDRNVGYTF; v_gene: TRBV5-5; j_gene: TRBJ1-2; d_gene: TRBD1
CDR3aa: CASSRGADRASPLHF; v_gene: TRBV4-1; j_gene: TRBJ1-6; d_gene: TRBD1
CDR3aa: CASSKTGYHTEAFF; v_gene: TRBV12-1; j_gene: TRBJ1-1; d_gene: -
CDR3aa: CAWSVQRQAGYTF; v_gene: TRBV30; j_gene: TRBJ1-2; d_gene: -
CDR3aa: CASSLGPEREAFF; v_gene: TRBV7-2; j_gene: TRBJ1-1; d_gene: -
CDR3aa: CASSYSQGRNEQYF; v_gene: TRBV6-5; j_gene: TRBJ2-7; d_gene: -
CDR3aa: CASGIRDRRTYEQYF; v_gene: TRBV28; j_gene: TRBJ2-7; d_gene: TRBD1
CDR3aa: CASSFRGTGIYEQYF; v_gene: TRBV5-8; j_gene: TRBJ2-7; d_gene: TRBD1